These 32 T cell receptor beta chains share one sample of origin, sequenced in a study of blood T cell repertoires in COVID-19. The data were produced by immunoSEQ multiplex PCR, yet TCRdb's version contains in-frame clones alone and is incomplete. The table has around 100,000 clones, about 87% seen once. The sequenced sample consisted of peripheral blood. These receptors were collected from a human donor in a cohort sampled during active COVID-19.

This chain links TRBV27 with TRBJ1-5, with 8 nucleotides matching TRBD1. The germline V gene encodes CDR1 MNHEY and CDR2 SMNVEV (reference sequence). The CDR3 contains 15 residues. The trim removed 8 bases at V and 0 bases at J, leaving 6 bases unmatched. The CDR3 region is CASGQGSYSNQPQHF. CDR3 bases: TGTGCCAGCGGACAGGGATCTTATAGCAATCAGCCCCAGCATTTT.

J is TRBJ2-2 and V is TRBV24-1; no clear D. Germline V gene data show CDR1 as KGHDR and CDR2 as SFDVKD. Trimming cost V 5 bases and J 1 base, with 16 bases left between them. The CDR3 contains 17 residues. CDR3 in DNA: TGTGCCACCAGTGTCCCCGGTACTAATAAGAACACCGGGGAGCTGTTTTTT. This gives the protein CATSVPGTNKNTGELFF.

J is TRBJ2-3 and V is TRBV7-3; maybe TRBD2 (5 bases). The CDR3 has 18 amino acids. Trimming removed 3 bases at V and 1 base at J, with 20 bases between. Germline V lookup: CDR1 SGHTA, CDR2 FQGTGA. CDR3 bases: TGTGCCAGCAGCTTGAGAGGGTTAGGACTCATGGGCACAGATACGCAGTATTTT. This encodes CASSLRGLGLMGTDTQYF.

The chain is built from TRBV4-1 and TRBJ1-3; D is ambiguous. Trimming stripped 4 bases from V and 0 bases from J, with 22 bases between. Germline CDR1 reads MGHRA; CDR2 reads YSYEKL. This CDR3 region has 19 residues. The CDR3 DNA is TGCGCCAGCAGCCTGGTCGAGCCTTCAGACGGGTACTCTGGAAACACCATATATTTT. Amino acids: CASSLVEPSDGYSGNTIYF.

The chain is built from TRBV19 and TRBJ1-1, with TRBD1 matching over 7 bases. CDR1 LNHDA and CDR2 SQIVND come from the germline V gene (reference sequence). V was pared by 1 base and J by 4 bases, with 6 bases of the junction left unmatched. The CDR3 spans 15 residues. This CDR3 is CASSIARGLGTEAFF. In nucleotides, the CDR3 is TGTGCCAGTAGTATAGCGAGGGGGCTGGGCACTGAAGCTTTCTTT.

V gene TRBV29-1 combines with J gene TRBJ1-2; tentatively, D is TRBD1 (5 bases). From germline, CDR1 is SQVTM and CDR2 ANQGSEA. With 4 bases removed from V and 4 bases from J, the gap between germline ends came to 10 bases. The CDR3 sequence is 12 residues long. CDR3 sequence reads: CSVARGSYGYTF. The CDR3 coding sequence is TGCAGCGTTGCGCGGGGGAGCTATGGCTACACCTTC.

The gene calls are TRBV6-4 and TRBJ2-7; 15 bases map to TRBD2. V trimming: 5 bases; J trimming: 6 bases; junction bases outside the gene matches: 14. Germline assignment: CDR1 MRHNA and CDR2 SNTAGT. This CDR3 is 18 amino acids long. The CDR3 DNA sequence: TGTGCCAGCAGTCCCGACGGGGGACTAGCGGGAGGTCGGGGCGAGCAGTACTTC. Translating it yields CASSPDGGLAGGRGEQYF.

This sequence joins TRBV5-1 and TRBJ1-1, with D uncertain. Trimming shortened V by 1 base and J by 1 base, and 8 bases separated the two germline ends. Germline CDR1 reads SGHRS; CDR2 reads YFSETQ. The CDR3 sequence is 14 residues long. CDR3 in DNA: TGCGCCAGCAGCTTGCAATCGGGGAACACTGAAGCTTTCTTT. Its protein is CASSLQSGNTEAFF.

The V and J genes are TRBV28 and TRBJ2-7; 9 bases fit TRBD1. There are 14 residues in the CDR3. The germline CDR1 and CDR2 sequences are MDHEN and SYDVKM. V dropped 8 bases and J dropped 1; count of bases not matched to a gene: 6. This CDR3 reads CASAPGTGSYEQYF. The CDR3 DNA follows: TGTGCCAGCGCCCCCGGGACAGGGTCCTACGAGCAGTACTTC.

V usage is TRBV6-2 or TRBV6-3 and J usage is TRBJ2-3, with 12 positions matching TRBD2. V dropped 3 bases and J dropped 3; count of bases not matched to a gene: 4. Germline loops: CDR1 MNHEY, CDR2 SVGEGT. CDR3 size: 16 residues. Here the CDR3 DNA reads TGTGCCAGCAGTTATTCTAGCGGGAGGGCAACAGATACGCAGTATTTT. Its translation is CASSYSSGRATDTQYF.

V gene TRBV29-1 combines with J gene TRBJ2-2, with a tentative D call TRBD2 (6 bases). CDR3 length: 15 residues. CDR1 is SQVTM and CDR2 is ANQGSEA in the germline V gene. The ends were cut back, 3 bases at V and 0 bases at J, with 11 bases in the middle. The CDR3 nucleotides are TGCAGCGTTGAGGTCGGGAGCGCGAACACCGGGGAGCTGTTTTTT. It is translated as CSVEVGSANTGELFF.

The rearrangement uses TRBV5-1 and TRBJ2-5; 9 bases line up with TRBD2. The V segment lost 1 base and the J segment 2 bases; nucleotides outside the gene matches: 3. Germline V gives CDR1 SGHRS, CDR2 YFSETQ. The CDR3 runs 15 residues. CDR3 sequence: CASSLTSGRQETQYF. For the CDR3, the DNA is TGCGCCAGCAGCTTGACTAGCGGGCGGCAAGAGACCCAGTACTTC.

The J gene is TRBJ2-3, the V gene TRBV5-1, with D uncertain. The CDR3 contains 16 residues. The germline CDR1 and CDR2 sequences are SGHRS and YFSETQ. The V end was cut by 0 bases, the J end by 4 bases, with 15 bases between. CDR3 region: CASSLAVVQSSDTQYF. CDR3 DNA: TGCGCCAGCAGCTTGGCCGTGGTCCAGTCCTCAGATACGCAGTATTTT. Combining the CDR3 with reference TRBV5-1 and TRBJ2-3 gives the whole variable domain KAGVTQTPRYLIKTRGQQVTLSCSPISGHRSVSWYQQTPGQGLQFLFEYFSETQRNKGNFPGRFSGRQFSNSRSEMNVSTLELGDSALYLCASSLAVVQSSDTQYFGPGTRLTVL.

This chain links TRBV28 with TRBJ1-1; D is ambiguous. The germline CDR1 and CDR2 sequences are MDHEN and SYDVKM. Trimming took off 2 bases at V and 2 bases at J, with 9 bases between the two ends. The CDR3 is 14 amino acids. The CDR3 here is CASSLVQTNTEAFF. The CDR3 DNA is TGTGCCAGCAGTTTAGTACAGACAAACACTGAAGCTTTCTTT.

V gene TRBV5-1 combines with J gene TRBJ1-1; 7 bases agree with TRBD1. The CDR3 covers 14 residues. Germline values: CDR1 SGHRS, CDR2 YFSETQ. V lost 0 bases, J lost 5 bases, and 4 bases stayed unmatched. CDR3 nucleotide sequence: TGCGCCAGCAGCTTGGGTTCAGGGGGGACTGAAGCTTTCTTT. Protein product: CASSLGSGGTEAFF. The variable domain in full, with the rest retrieved from reference TRBV5-1 and TRBJ1-1, is KAGVTQTPRYLIKTRGQQVTLSCSPISGHRSVSWYQQTPGQGLQFLFEYFSETQRNKGNFPGRFSGRQFSNSRSEMNVSTLELGDSALYLCASSLGSGGTEAFFGQGTRLTVV.

The rearrangement links TRBV2 to TRBJ2-3; 10 bases are a match to TRBD2. Germline V gene data show CDR1 as SNHLY and CDR2 as FYNNEI. The V segment lost 4 bases and the J segment 3 bases; nucleotides outside the gene matches: 4. This CDR3 spans 15 amino acids. The CDR3 protein is CASSVLAGETDTQYF. The CDR3, as DNA: TGTGCCAGCAGTGTTCTAGCGGGGGAAACAGATACGCAGTATTTT.

V and J are TRBV7-2 and TRBJ2-3; no firm D call. Germline values: CDR1 SGHTA, CDR2 FQGNSA. V was cut by 1 base and J by 5 bases, with 13 bases left in between. The CDR3 sequence is 15 residues long. CDR3 DNA sequence: TGTGCCAGCAGCTTAGGTGGCAGTGTGATAGATACGCAGTATTTT. It translates to CASSLGGSVIDTQYF.

The chain links TRBV5-1 to TRBJ2-1; D call uncertain. This CDR3 has 12 residues. Germline assignment: CDR1 SGHRS and CDR2 YFSETQ. Trimming pared 4 bases from V and 7 bases from J, leaving 9 bases between. CDR3 amino acids: CASSLPENEQFF. The CDR3 DNA is TGCGCCAGCAGCCTACCGGAGAATGAGCAGTTCTTC.

The rearrangement links TRBV7-9 to TRBJ2-2; 10 positions match TRBD2. From germline, CDR1 is SEHNR and CDR2 FQNEAQ (reference sequence). V dropped 1 base and J dropped 0; count of bases not matched to a gene: 5. CDR3 length: 18 amino acids. The CDR3 DNA is TGTGCCAGCAGCTTAGTGTACCTAGCGGGAGCGAACACCGGGGAGCTGTTTTTT. Protein sequence: CASSLVYLAGANTGELFF.

This chain joins TRBV28 and TRBJ2-7, with no clear D. Germline assignment: CDR1 MDHEN and CDR2 SYDVKM. With 1 base removed from V and 1 base from J, the gap between germline ends came to 8 bases. The CDR3 has 14 residues. CDR3 in amino acids: CASSLYSYSYEQYF. CDR3 nucleotide sequence: TGTGCCAGCAGTTTATATTCGTATTCCTACGAGCAGTACTTC.

V and J are TRBV10-3 and TRBJ1-2, with 7 bases identical to TRBD1. CDR3 size: 15 residues. CDR1 is ENHRY and CDR2 is SYGVKD in the germline V gene. V lost 7 bases and J lost 0; bases outside the gene matches: 8. Written as DNA, the CDR3 is TGTGCCATCACTTTTAACAGGGGAGCTAACTATGGCTACACCTTC. Translated: CAITFNRGANYGYTF.

This clone was recorded only once. The chain joins TRBV6-5 to TRBJ1-4, with D hard to call. Germline V CDR1 and CDR2: MNHEY, SVGAGI. Deletions cut 6 bases from V and 8 bases from J, with 16 bases between. The CDR3 consists of 14 residues. CDR3 nucleotide sequence: TGTGCCAGCAGCGGGGAGAGGTCGTACGAAAAACTGTTTTTT. Its translation: CASSGERSYEKLFF.

The CDR3 here is CASSSPGAAGETQYF. The CDR3 bases are TGTGCCAGCAGCTCTCCCGGCGCCGCGGGGGAGACCCAGTACTTC. V gene TRBV5-4 combines with J gene TRBJ2-5; tentatively, D is TRBD2 (6 bases). The germline gives CDR1 SGHNT, CDR2 YYREEE (reference sequence). V was shortened by 3 bases and J by 5 bases, with 17 bases between the two germline ends. This CDR3 comprises 15 residues.

The gene calls are TRBV4-3 and TRBJ2-1; D perhaps matches TRBD2 (6 bases). The CDR3 has 15 residues. The germline CDR1 and CDR2 sequences are LGHNA and YSLEER. The V end was cut by 3 bases, the J end by 8 bases, with 17 bases between. The CDR3 loop reads CASSHGSVGTYEQFF. In nucleotides, the CDR3 is TGCGCCAGCAGCCACGGGAGCGTCGGGACGTATGAGCAGTTCTTC.

The chain joins TRBV19 to TRBJ1-5; a weak D match, TRBD1 (5 bases). The length of the CDR3 is 14 residues. Looked up from germline, CDR1 is LNHDA and CDR2 is SQIVND (reference sequence). Trimming stripped 6 bases from V and 4 bases from J, with 13 bases between. CDR3 in DNA: TGTGCCAGTAGCAAAGACAGAGAAAATCAGCCCCAGCATTTT. Its translation: CASSKDRENQPQHF.

The chain combines TRBV6-5 with TRBJ1-1; D may be TRBD1 (6 bases). V was pared by 8 bases and J by 1 base, with 14 bases between. Germline CDR1 MNHEY, CDR2 SVGAGI. The CDR3 is made up of 14 amino acids. The CDR3 sequence: CASRTGSGNTEAFF. The CDR3 DNA reads TGTGCCAGCCGAACAGGGTCGGGGAACACTGAAGCTTTCTTT.

The V gene is TRBV4-3, the J gene TRBJ1-6, with 8 bases aligning to TRBD1. J lost 0 bases, V lost 4 bases, and 5 bases had no gene match. The germline CDR1 and CDR2 sequences are LGHNA and YSLEER. This CDR3 is 17 amino acids long. As DNA, the CDR3 is TGCGCCAGCAGCCGAGGACAGGGCAGCTCCTATAATTCACCCCTCCACTTT. Protein sequence: CASSRGQGSSYNSPLHF.

The J gene is TRBJ1-3, the V gene TRBV6-5; D uncertain. This CDR3 is 13 amino acids long. Trimming cost V 6 bases and J 0 bases, with 6 bases left between them. Germline lookup yields CDR1 MNHEY and CDR2 SVGAGI. CDR3 DNA sequence: TGTGCCAGCAGGGAGGCCTCTGGAAACACCATATATTTT. Its translation is CASREASGNTIYF.

This chain joins TRBV6-2 or TRBV6-3 and TRBJ2-6; weak D call: TRBD1 (6 bases). This CDR3 comprises 14 residues. V lost 5 bases and J lost 4, with 9 bases in between. Germline V gives CDR1 MNHEY, CDR2 SVGEGT. The DNA of the CDR3 is TGTGCCAGCAGTCGGACAGCCGGGGCCAACGTCCTGACTTTC. Translation gives CASSRTAGANVLTF.

The chain couples TRBV2 to TRBJ2-7; maybe TRBD1 (6 bases). Trimming removed 6 bases at V and 4 bases at J, with 16 bases between. Per the germline V gene, CDR1 is SNHLY and CDR2 is FYNNEI. The CDR3 spans 14 residues. The CDR3: CASRRRDIVYEQYF. CDR3 in DNA: TGTGCCAGCAGACGCCGGGACATCGTTTACGAGCAGTACTTC.

The gene calls are TRBV3-1 (or the pseudogene TRBV3-2) and TRBJ2-3; 12 bases fit TRBD2. The germline gives CDR1 LGHDT, CDR2 YNNKEL (reference sequence). This CDR3 is built from 17 residues. J was trimmed by 0 bases and V by 6 bases; bases with no gene match: 7. CDR3 protein: CASSSSGGGPSTDTQYF. CDR3 nucleotide sequence: TGTGCCAGCAGTTCTAGCGGGGGGGGCCCTAGCACAGATACGCAGTATTTT.

The chain carries TRBV18 and TRBJ2-1, with 8 bases lining up with TRBD1. This CDR3 contains 16 residues. V was clipped by 1 base and J by 7 bases; unmatched bases: 9. Germline V gene lookup returns CDR1 KGHSH and CDR2 LQKENI. CDR3 protein: CASSPRFAQGENEQFF. The CDR3 DNA is TGTGCCAGCTCACCACGGTTTGCACAGGGGGAAAATGAGCAGTTCTTC.